The next 25 T cell receptor beta chains were all read from a single sample in a study of CD4 T cells in relation to SARS-CoV-2 and coronaviruses (dated by TCRdb to the early 2020s). The protocol used for the library was the immunoSEQ multiplex PCR assay. TCRdb took this table from immuneACCESS and kept in-frame rearrangements with V and J called. Such tables lack part of the clones; where checked against another copy, unresolved V genes explain under half of the gap, and the rest is unexplained. The sample profile shows more than 9,000 clones; around 83% of them were found once. 20% to 30% of the sample is taken by the ten largest. CD4+ T cells from unexposed donors were collected before the COVID-19 pandemic (2011-2018). The EasySep CD4+ T cell isolation kit was used to isolate CD4+ T cells once the cultures had run for about 11 days. Their recognized antigens are unknown. The sequenced sample consisted of CD4+ T cells from PBMCs, cultured in vitro. These receptors were obtained from a human donor in good health.

This chain connects TRBV11-2 to TRBJ2-7; 10 nucleotides align to TRBD1. J was trimmed by 4 bases and V by 3 bases; bases with no gene match: 9. CDR3 length: 16 residues. Per the germline V gene, CDR1 is SGHAT and CDR2 is FQNNGV. The chain's CDR3 is CASSLRGTGERYEQYF. The CDR3, as DNA: TGTGCCAGCAGCTTGCGTGGGACAGGGGAGCGATACGAGCAGTACTTC.

The chain recombines TRBV7-9 with TRBJ2-5; 13 nucleotides line up with TRBD2. Germline lookup yields CDR1 SEHNR and CDR2 FQNEAQ (reference sequence). V gave up 4 bases and J gave up 5 bases; unmatched junction bases: 7. The CDR3 loop spans 16 amino acids. For the CDR3, the DNA is TGTGCCAGCAGCTACGGACTAGCGGGAGTGGGTGAGACCCAGTACTTC. Amino acid sequence: CASSYGLAGVGETQYF.

V and J are TRBV2 and TRBJ1-5; D is unresolved. The V gene's germline CDR1 is SNHLY and CDR2 FYNNEI. The V and J ends lost 4 bases and 3 bases respectively, with 4 bases between them. This CDR3 is 12 amino acids long. CDR3 DNA sequence: TGTGCCAGCAGTGGAGACAATCAGCCCCAGCATTTT. Translation gives CASSGDNQPQHF.

The chain uses TRBV30 and TRBJ1-1; unclear D gene. Germline CDR1 reads GTSNPN; CDR2 reads SVGIG (reference sequence). The CDR3 runs to 15 residues. The ends were cut back, 3 bases at V and 1 base at J, with 15 bases in the middle. The CDR3 DNA is TGTGCCTGGAGGGGAGCCCGACTTAGGAACACTGAAGCTTTCTTT. Encoded protein: CAWRGARLRNTEAFF.

This sequence joins TRBV19 and TRBJ2-5, with 8 nucleotides matching TRBD2. Trimming removed 1 base from V and 3 bases from J; junction bases left unmatched: 13. The CDR3 runs 18 residues. Germline V gene data show CDR1 as LNHDA and CDR2 as SQIVND (reference sequence). CDR3 protein: CASSIVGASGRYEETQYF. DNA for the CDR3: TGTGCCAGTAGTATAGTCGGAGCTAGCGGGCGGTATGAAGAGACCCAGTACTTC. Supplemented by reference TRBV19 and TRBJ2-5, the full variable domain reads DGGITQSPKYLFRKEGQNVTLSCEQNLNHDAMYWYRQDPGQGLRLIYYSQIVNDFQKGDIAEGYSVSREKKESFPLTVTSAQKNPTAFYLCASSIVGASGRYEETQYFGPGTRLLVL.

This chain joins TRBV6-1 and TRBJ1-2; 10 nucleotides align to TRBD1. Trimming at V came to 6 bases and at J to 4 bases, leaving 8 bases not matched to a gene. The CDR3 contains 15 residues. Germline loops: CDR1 MNHNS, CDR2 SASEGT. CDR3 in amino acids: CASRRGTGDLYGYTF. CDR3 nucleotide sequence: TGTGCCAGCAGGAGAGGGACAGGGGACCTCTATGGCTACACCTTC.

A few counts support this clone. The chain has TRBV5-8 and TRBJ2-1; 11 bases agree with TRBD1. V dropped 6 bases and J dropped 7; count of bases not matched to a gene: 9. Germline loops: CDR1 SGHTS, CDR2 YDEGEE. The CDR3 contains 15 residues. CDR3 protein: CASTSGQGAWNEQFF. The CDR3 DNA sequence: TGTGCCAGCACCTCCGGACAGGGGGCTTGGAATGAGCAGTTCTTC. Full variable domain (remainder filled in from reference TRBV5-8 and TRBJ2-1): EAGVTQSPTHLIKTRGQQATLRCSPISGHTSVYWYQQALGLGLQFLLWYDEGEERNRGNFPPRFSGRQFPNYSSELNVNALELEDSALYLCASTSGQGAWNEQFFGPGTRLTVL.

The rearrangement joins TRBV3-1 (or the pseudogene TRBV3-2) to TRBJ2-1; a weak D match, TRBD2 (6 bases). V gave up 5 bases and J gave up 8 bases, with 10 bases separating them. CDR3 length: 12 residues. The germline V gene encodes CDR1 LGHDT and CDR2 YNNKEL (reference sequence). This CDR3 is CASSSEGHEQFF. CDR3 sequence (DNA): TGTGCCAGCAGCTCGGAGGGACATGAGCAGTTCTTC.

This rearrangement joins TRBV6-5 to TRBJ2-7; TRBD2 matches 13 bases. This CDR3 region has 15 residues. Germline CDR1 and CDR2: MNHEY and SVGAGI. The V and J ends lost 4 bases and 3 bases, in that order; junction bases with no gene match: 3. The DNA for the CDR3 is TGTGCCAGCAGTTCCGGGACTAGCGGGGACTACGAGCAGTACTTC. Residues: CASSSGTSGDYEQYF.

This chain connects TRBV3-1 (or the pseudogene TRBV3-2) to TRBJ2-1; D unclear. This CDR3 is 12 amino acids long. Germline CDR1 LGHDT, CDR2 YNNKEL (reference sequence). V was clipped by 8 bases and J by 1 base, with 6 bases between them. CDR3 protein: CASSLSYNEQFF. The CDR3 region has the DNA TGTGCCAGCTCCCTATCCTACAATGAGCAGTTCTTC.

V gene TRBV12-5 combines with J gene TRBJ2-1; D gene uncertain. The V gene lost 0 bases and the J gene lost 7 bases, with 4 bases spanning the gap. The CDR3 spans 12 residues. Germline lookup yields CDR1 LGHNT and CDR2 FRNRAP. CDR3 region: CASGLVQNEQFF. The CDR3 DNA sequence: TGTGCTAGTGGTTTGGTCCAGAATGAGCAGTTCTTC. Complete variable domain (other parts from reference TRBV12-5 and TRBJ2-1): DARVTQTPRHKVTEMGQEVTMRCQPILGHNTVFWYRQTMMQGLELLAYFRNRAPLDDSGMPKDRFSAEMPDATLATLKIQPSEPRDSAVYFCASGLVQNEQFFGPGTRLTVL.

This clone was found a few times. The chain uses TRBV29-1 and TRBJ1-1; D remains ambiguous. V was shortened by 4 bases and J by 0 bases, with 6 bases between the two germline ends. This CDR3 is 12 amino acids long. Germline loops: CDR1 SQVTM, CDR2 ANQGSEA. The CDR3 protein is CSVVGMNTEAFF. The CDR3 DNA reads as TGCAGCGTTGTAGGAATGAACACTGAAGCTTTCTTT.

The chain is built from TRBV25-1 and TRBJ2-1; D gene uncertain. This CDR3 contains 15 residues. Germline V lookup: CDR1 MGHDK, CDR2 SYGVNS. With 1 base removed from V and 5 bases from J, the gap between germline ends came to 12 bases. In nucleotides, the CDR3 is TGTGCCAGCAGTGAATCCGTGACCCTCAACAATGAGCAGTTCTTC. Translated, it gives CASSESVTLNNEQFF.

The chain combines TRBV27 with TRBJ2-5, with D perhaps TRBD1 or TRBD2 (5 bases each). In germline, CDR1 is MNHEY, CDR2 SMNVEV (reference sequence). V was cut by 4 bases and J by 4 bases, with 22 bases left in between. The CDR3 consists of 17 residues. The CDR3 spells CASSSQGRYRGGETQYF. The CDR3, as DNA: TGTGCCAGCAGTTCCCAGGGTCGCTATCGGGGCGGAGAGACCCAGTACTTC.

The chain couples TRBV7-2 to TRBJ2-3, with 9 positions matching TRBD1. The CDR3 sequence is 12 residues long. V shed 3 bases, J shed 13 bases, and the junction held 5 bases outside the gene matches. The germline CDR1 and CDR2 sequences are SGHTA and FQGNSA. CDR3 region: CASSFYRGREYF. CDR3 nucleotide sequence: TGTGCCAGCAGCTTTTACAGGGGGCGCGAGTATTTT.

The gene calls are TRBV29-1 and TRBJ2-7; TRBD2 matches at 9 bases. Germline lookup yields CDR1 SQVTM and CDR2 ANQGSEA. After removal of 5 bases from V and 6 bases from J, the junction contained 8 bases not matched to a gene. The CDR3 is 13 residues long. The CDR3 region has the DNA TGCAGCGTTCGGGTAGCGGGAGTGGGCGAGCAGTACTTC. This codes for CSVRVAGVGEQYF.

The CDR3 coding sequence is TGTGCCAGCTGGACGGAGGGAAACTACGAGCAGTACTTC. Translation gives CASWTEGNYEQYF. The rearrangement links TRBV6-5 to TRBJ2-7; D might be TRBD2 (6 bases). Germline CDR1 MNHEY, CDR2 SVGAGI. V lost 8 bases to trimming and J lost 3 bases, with 14 bases between them. This CDR3 is built from 13 residues.

The chain is built from TRBV10-2 and TRBJ2-5; D is perhaps TRBD1 (5 bases). This CDR3 has 14 residues. The V end was cut by 6 bases, the J end by 1 base, with 12 bases between. From germline, CDR1 is WSHSY and CDR2 SAAADI. The CDR3 here is CASSPVGLQETQYF. The CDR3 DNA sequence: TGCGCCAGCAGCCCAGTGGGGCTCCAAGAGACCCAGTACTTC.

The CDR3 DNA is TGTGCCAGCAGTTACTCCACGACCTTGGTAGCGGGAGGCTCAGGTACCCAGTACTTC. It translates to CASSYSTTLVAGGSGTQYF. The chain couples TRBV6-2 or TRBV6-3 to TRBJ2-5; TRBD2 matches 10 bases. V gave up 0 bases and J gave up 8 bases; unmatched junction bases: 18. The CDR3 is 19 residues long. The germline V gene encodes CDR1 MNHEY and CDR2 SVGEGT.

V usage is TRBV29-1 and J usage is TRBJ1-1; no firm D call. CDR3 length: 13 amino acids. V shed 7 bases and J shed 2 bases, with 14 bases lying between them. Germline values: CDR1 SQVTM, CDR2 ANQGSEA. The CDR3 nucleotides are TGCAGCGCCTGGGCTGGACTTAACACTGAAGCTTTCTTT. Translated: CSAWAGLNTEAFF.

This chain connects TRBV6-6 to TRBJ1-4, with D possibly being TRBD1 (5 bases). The germline CDR1 and CDR2 sequences are MNHNY and SVGAGI (reference sequence). This CDR3 has 14 amino acids. Trimming shortened V by 2 bases and J by 7 bases, and 11 bases separated the two germline ends. CDR3 nucleotides: TGTGCCAGCAGTTACGGGCAGGGTGGTGAAAAACTGTTTTTT. This encodes CASSYGQGGEKLFF.

This chain connects TRBV21-1 to TRBJ1-2. TRBV21-1 is a pseudogene locus. The CDR3 consists of 12 residues. The CDR3 spells CASKGGFYGYTF. The CDR3 DNA reads TGTGCCAGCAAGGGGGGGTTTTATGGCTACACCTTC.

This clone was seen a single time. This rearrangement joins TRBV7-2 to TRBJ2-3; no reliable D call. Germline assignment: CDR1 SGHTA and CDR2 FQGNSA. This CDR3 has 11 residues. V was pared by 5 bases and J by 3 bases, with 3 bases between. The CDR3 DNA reads TGTGCCAGCAGCACGACAGATACGCAGTATTTT. Translation: CASSTTDTQYF.

This rearrangement joins TRBV5-4 to TRBJ1-1, with TRBD1 matching over 10 bases. The V segment lost 0 bases and the J segment 4 bases; nucleotides outside the gene matches: 3. Germline V gives CDR1 SGHNT, CDR2 YYREEE (reference sequence). The CDR3 consists of 15 residues. CDR3 DNA sequence: TGTGCCAGCAGCTTGGAGGACAGGGGGAGCACTGAAGCTTTCTTT. This translates into CASSLEDRGSTEAFF.

The CDR3 loop reads CATSDLHGLAGDSYF. The CDR3 nucleotides are TGTGCCACCAGTGACCTCCACGGACTAGCGGGAGATAGCTACTTC. The chain combines TRBV24-1 with TRBJ2-4, with 13 bases aligning to TRBD2. The germline V gene encodes CDR1 KGHDR and CDR2 SFDVKD. The CDR3 runs to 15 residues. The V gene end was trimmed by 4 bases and the J gene end by 16 bases; junction bases not matched to a gene: 12.